Listed below are T cell receptor beta chains from one sample, sequenced in a study of PD-1 blockade in classical Hodgkin lymphoma. The protocol was immunoSEQ multiplex PCR, while the TCRdb copy is restricted to in-frame clones and leaves out a portion. The data hold approximately 28,000 clones, with roughly four fifths observed a single time. The source material was CD4+ T cells from blood, sampled before the fourth cycle of nivolumab. The source is a human donor with classical Hodgkin lymphoma. Each CDR3 is given with its conserved first and last residue. A D gene is named only where the DNA matches it firmly. Clone size is stated in some rows and not others, as once, few, many or a class when expanded.

v_call,d_call,clone_size,j_call,cdr3_aa,cdr3_nt
TRBV5-4,-,-,TRBJ2-5,CASSLRETQYF,TGTGCCAGCAGCCTTCGGGAGACCCAGTACTTC
TRBV2,-,few,TRBJ1-6,CASRRRNSPLHF,TGTGCCAGCAGACGGCGAAATTCACCCCTCCACTTT
TRBV11-1,TRBD1,-,TRBJ2-3,CASSPQGASTDTQYF,TGTGCCAGCAGCCCCCAGGGGGCGAGCACAGATACGCAGTATTTT
TRBV7-6,-,once,TRBJ2-2,CASSPRGGQNTGELFF,TGTGCCAGCAGCCCCAGGGGAGGCCAGAACACCGGGGAGCTGTTTTTT
TRBV6-1,-,-,TRBJ2-7,CASSELQGPYEQYF,TGTGCCAGCAGTGAATTACAGGGTCCCTACGAGCAGTACTTC
TRBV4-2,-,-,TRBJ2-7,CASSPREQNSYEQYF,TGTGCCAGCAGCCCCCGGGAACAGAACTCCTACGAGCAGTACTTC
TRBV7-8,-,few,TRBJ2-2,CASSSGRSRQGSGELFF,TGTGCCAGCAGCTCTGGCCGTAGTCGTCAGGGATCCGGGGAGCTGTTTTTT
TRBV7-9,TRBD2,-,TRBJ2-7,CASSLRAGGPSEQYF,TGTGCCAGCAGCTTACGGGCGGGAGGGCCTTCCGAGCAGTACTTC
TRBV18,TRBD1,few,TRBJ1-2,CASSPPTGNYGYTF,TGTGCCAGCTCACCCCCGACAGGGAACTATGGCTACACCTTC
TRBV2,-,-,TRBJ2-3,CASSAEGADTQYF,TGTGCCAGCAGTGCGGAGGGAGCGGATACGCAGTATTTT
TRBV10-3,-,-,TRBJ2-3,CAISEGTDTQYF,TGTGCCATCAGTGAGGGCACAGATACGCAGTATTTT
TRBV10-2,-,few,TRBJ2-2,CASKAGELFF,TGCGCCAGCAAAGCCGGGGAGCTGTTTTTT
TRBV6-5,TRBD2,-,TRBJ2-1,CASSYSGVAGDEQFF,TGTGCCAGCAGTTACTCCGGGGTAGCGGGAGATGAGCAGTTCTTC
TRBV7-2,-,-,TRBJ2-7,CASSLGPRVEQYF,TGTGCCAGCAGCTTAGGGCCCAGGGTCGAGCAGTACTTC
TRBV9,-,-,TRBJ1-4,CASSVEQDNEKLFF,TGTGCCAGCAGCGTAGAACAGGATAATGAAAAACTGTTTTTT
TRBV5-4,TRBD1,-,TRBJ2-2,CASSWGQGMNTGELFF,TGTGCCAGCAGCTGGGGACAGGGGATGAACACCGGGGAGCTGTTTTTT
TRBV5-5,-,-,TRBJ1-4,CASSLGATNEKLFF,TGTGCCAGCAGCTTGGGCGCGACTAATGAAAAACTGTTTTTT
TRBV6-5,TRBD1,-,TRBJ1-1,CASSFTGGSEAFF,TGTGCCAGCAGTTTTACAGGGGGATCTGAAGCTTTCTTT
TRBV25-1,-,-,TRBJ2-3,CASTDSTSTDTQYF,TGTGCCAGCACTGACAGTACTAGCACAGATACGCAGTATTTT
TRBV25-1,-,-,TRBJ1-4,CASSAALGEKLFF,TGTGCCAGCAGTGCCGCCCTGGGTGAAAAACTGTTTTTT
TRBV5-8,TRBD1,-,TRBJ2-5,CASSFGRGETQYF,TGTGCCAGCAGCTTTGGCAGGGGGGAGACCCAGTACTTC
TRBV7-9,TRBD1,-,TRBJ1-6,CASSTRQGTSPLHF,TGTGCCAGCAGCACTAGACAGGGGACTTCACCCCTCCACTTT
TRBV23-1,-,once,TRBJ2-1,CASSQIPEGSYNEQFF,TGCGCCAGCAGTCAAATCCCAGAGGGCTCCTACAATGAGCAGTTCTTC
TRBV7-2,-,-,TRBJ2-2,CASSPHPPTNTGELFF,TGTGCCAGCAGCCCCCACCCTCCTACTAACACCGGGGAGCTGTTTTTT
TRBV7-3,TRBD1,-,TRBJ2-7,CASSPSGQTYEQYF,TGTGCCAGCAGCCCGTCGGGACAGACCTACGAGCAGTACTTC
TRBV6-1,TRBD2,-,TRBJ2-1,CAAQPLAGYNEQFF,TGTGCCGCGCAGCCTTTAGCGGGGTACAATGAGCAGTTCTTC
TRBV5-6,-,-,TRBJ1-2,CASSLPGANYGYTF,TGTGCCAGCAGCTTACCGGGAGCGAACTATGGCTACACCTTC
TRBV7-2,-,-,TRBJ2-5,CASSFNAGETQYF,TGTGCCAGCAGTTTTAATGCCGGGGAGACCCAGTACTTC
TRBV30,TRBD2,-,TRBJ2-5,CAWSVRGEGVGETQYF,TGTGCCTGGAGTGTACGAGGGGAGGGAGTAGGAGAGACCCAGTACTTC
TRBV27,-,few,TRBJ2-1,CASSQTYRGGDEQFF,TGTGCCAGCAGCCAGACTTACAGGGGGGGAGATGAGCAGTTCTTC
TRBV6-5,-,-,TRBJ1-2,CASSYSWTRGYTF,TGTGCCAGCAGTTACTCCTGGACGAGGGGCTACACCTTC
TRBV2,-,few,TRBJ2-3,CASSESRGDTQYF,TGTGCCAGCAGTGAAAGTAGGGGAGATACGCAGTATTTT